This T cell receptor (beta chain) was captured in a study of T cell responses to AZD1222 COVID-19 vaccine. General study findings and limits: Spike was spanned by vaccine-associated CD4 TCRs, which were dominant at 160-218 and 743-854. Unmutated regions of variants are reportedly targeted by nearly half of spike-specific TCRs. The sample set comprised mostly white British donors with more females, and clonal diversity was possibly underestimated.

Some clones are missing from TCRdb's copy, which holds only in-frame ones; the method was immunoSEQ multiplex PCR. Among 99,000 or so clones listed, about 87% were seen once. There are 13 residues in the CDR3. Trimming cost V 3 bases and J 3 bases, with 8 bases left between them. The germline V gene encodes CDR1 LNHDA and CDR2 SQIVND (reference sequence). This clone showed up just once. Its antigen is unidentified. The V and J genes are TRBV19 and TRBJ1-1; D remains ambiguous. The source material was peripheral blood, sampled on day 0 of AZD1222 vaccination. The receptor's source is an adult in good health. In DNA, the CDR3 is TGTGCCAGTAGTATTGACAAATACACTGAAGCTTTCTTT. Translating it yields CASSIDKYTEAFF.